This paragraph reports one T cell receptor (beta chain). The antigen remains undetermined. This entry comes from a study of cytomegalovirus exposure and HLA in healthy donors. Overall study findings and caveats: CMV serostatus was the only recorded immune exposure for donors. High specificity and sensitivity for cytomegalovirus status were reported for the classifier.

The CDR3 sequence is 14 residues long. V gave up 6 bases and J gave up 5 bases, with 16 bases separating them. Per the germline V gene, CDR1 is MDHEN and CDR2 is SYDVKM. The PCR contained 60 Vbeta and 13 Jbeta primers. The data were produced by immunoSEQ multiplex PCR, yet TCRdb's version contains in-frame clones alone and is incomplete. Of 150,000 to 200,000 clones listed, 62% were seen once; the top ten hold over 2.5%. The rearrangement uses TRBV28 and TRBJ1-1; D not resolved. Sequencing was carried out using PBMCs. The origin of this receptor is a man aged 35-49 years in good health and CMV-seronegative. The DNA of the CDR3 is TGTGCCAGCAGCTACCGTCCCTTCGGGACTGAAGCTTTCTTT. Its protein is CASSYRPFGTEAFF.